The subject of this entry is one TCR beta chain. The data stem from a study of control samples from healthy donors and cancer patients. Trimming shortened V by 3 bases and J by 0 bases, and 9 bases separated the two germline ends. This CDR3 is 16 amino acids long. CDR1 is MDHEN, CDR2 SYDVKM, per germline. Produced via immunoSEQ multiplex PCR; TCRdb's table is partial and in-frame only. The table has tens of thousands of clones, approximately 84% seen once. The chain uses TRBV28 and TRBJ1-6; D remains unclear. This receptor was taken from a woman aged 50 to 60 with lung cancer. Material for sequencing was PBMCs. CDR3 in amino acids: CASSLNLGSYNSPLHF. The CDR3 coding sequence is TGTGCCAGCAGTTTGAATCTAGGCTCCTATAATTCACCCCTCCACTTT.